This TCR beta chain was sequenced during a study of blood T cell repertoires in COVID-19. Overall study: Italy, Spain and the United States were the sources of the convalescent and acute COVID-19 samples. T cells, B-cell-depleted T cells, or PBMCs provided the cDNA or gDNA that served as material.

Clones were read by immunoSEQ multiplex PCR, and TCRdb kept only the in-frame ones, dropping some. The repertoire holds over 200,000 clones, with 85% to 90% as singletons. Researchers sorted participants into cohorts using their self-reported clinical history. The CDR3 consists of 16 residues. Trimming shortened V by 2 bases and J by 0 bases, and 12 bases separated the two germline ends. CDR1 is SGDLS, CDR2 YYNGEE, per germline. The origin of this receptor is a woman aged 30 to 39 with acute COVID-19. This rearrangement joins TRBV9 to TRBJ1-3, with D perhaps matching TRBD1 (5 bases). Sequenced material: PBMCs or T cells enriched from blood (not recorded which). CDR3 in amino acids: CASSVEGSLSGNTIYF. CDR3 nucleotide sequence: TGTGCCAGCAGCGTGGAGGGGTCCCTCTCTGGAAACACCATATATTTT. Combining the CDR3 with reference TRBV9 and TRBJ1-3 gives the whole variable domain DSGVTQTPKHLITATGQRVTLRCSPRSGDLSVYWYQQSLDQGLQFLIQYYNGEERAKGNILERFSAQQFPDLHSELNLSSLELGDSALYFCASSVEGSLSGNTIYFGEGSWLTVV.